This T cell receptor (beta chain) originates from a study of T cells after yellow fever vaccination. Study-wide results and limits: From the bulk population, abundant clonotypes could contaminate and appear within FACS-sorted repertoires. A secondary response was less intense yet reached its peak sooner, at day 5 versus 15. Clones from primary vaccination mostly reappeared after the booster (over 95% CD4, approximately 86% CD8).

From germline, CDR1 is SGHTA and CDR2 FQGNSA. CDR3 length equals 14 residues. Trimming cost V 3 bases and J 4 bases, with 10 bases left between them. Many counts were recorded for this clonotype. Its antigen is not identified. Universal primer sites and UMIs were introduced during 5'RACE template-switching synthesis of TCR cDNA. MiXCR, run by TCRdb on the 5' RACE reads, gives a single entry per CDR3 protein. Counted here are about 500,000 distinct CDR3 sequences, about 17% occurring once; the ten biggest clones make up around 15%. The chain has TRBV7-2 and TRBJ2-1; TRBD2 is a possible D gene (5 bases). Sequencing used PBMCs, obtained about 5 days after the first yellow fever vaccination. This clonotype was sampled from a man in his late teens or twenties who received the YFV17D yellow fever vaccine. The CDR3 reads CASSFTSGYNEQFF. Written as DNA, the CDR3 is TGTGCCAGCAGCTTCACCAGCGGTTACAATGAGCAGTTCTTC.